This T cell receptor beta chain is drawn from a study of T-cell reconstitution after alpha-beta-depleted transplantation in children. The germline gives CDR1 SGHTA, CDR2 FQGNSA. The CDR3 sequence is 14 residues long. V dropped 1 base and J dropped 2 bases, with 9 bases sitting between them. It was with unique molecular identifiers that the TCRbeta library was prepared. TCRdb reprocessed the PCR reads with MiXCR, giving one entry per CDR3 protein. Of 73,000 or so distinct CDR3 sequences listed, 4.9% are singletons. This clonotype was detected many times. The antigen is not known. Study-level findings and limits: About two months after transplant, alpha-beta T cells reportedly came from several hundred expanded graft clones.

Sequencing used PBMCs, mostly from graft donor cells, obtained 180 days after TCRalphabeta/CD19-depleted stem cell transplant. This sequence originates from a boy younger than two who had a stem cell transplant for acute myeloid leukemia, so the T cells may come from the graft donor. The rearrangement uses TRBV7-2 and TRBJ2-7; D might be TRBD2 (6 bases). CDR3 sequence (DNA): TGTGCCAGCAGCTTAGTGGGACTCCCCTACGAGCAGTACTTC. Its protein product is CASSLVGLPYEQYF.